The next 10 T cell receptor beta chains were all read from a single sample in a study of T cell repertoires in cytomegalovirus infection. Their specific antigens are unknown. TCRdb redid the calling of the reads with MiXCR, one entry per CDR3 protein. The sample consists of around 78,000 distinct CDR3 sequences, 40% of them appearing once. The sample here was CD8+ T cells from cultured PBMCs, taken from culture after CMV antigen stimulation. The receptors were sampled from a human donor in good health (CMV status not recorded). Some clones in this sample may be carry-over from other donors' samples.

V gene TRBV7-9 combines with J gene TRBJ2-3; 9 bases map to TRBD2. The germline V gene has CDR1 SEHNR and CDR2 FQNEAQ (reference sequence). V gave up 3 bases and J gave up 1 base; unmatched junction bases: 11. This CDR3 has 18 amino acids. CDR3 in DNA: TGTGCCAGCAGCTTTCCTATGGCTAGCGGGACTGGCACAGATACGCAGTATTTT. Encoded protein: CASSFPMASGTGTDTQYF.

The chain has TRBV6-1 and TRBJ2-7; D tentatively fits TRBD1 or TRBD2 (6 bases each). This CDR3 has 16 amino acids. V shed 1 base and J shed 7 bases, with 20 bases lying between them. Germline V gene lookup returns CDR1 MNHNS and CDR2 SASEGT. This chain's CDR3 is CASSEGGGTSAREQYF. The CDR3 DNA sequence: TGTGCCAGCAGTGAAGGAGGGGGGACATCCGCTAGGGAGCAGTACTTC.

This clonotype occurred a few times. The V gene is TRBV12-3 or TRBV12-4, the J gene TRBJ2-2, with D hard to call. The V end was cut by 5 bases, the J end by 0 bases, with 4 bases between. The CDR3 loop spans 13 amino acids. CDR3 sequence reads: CASSTSNTGELFF. The CDR3 DNA is TGTGCCAGCAGTACCTCGAACACCGGGGAGCTGTTTTTT.

The V and J genes are TRBV20-1 and TRBJ1-1; 9 positions agree with TRBD1. With 6 bases clipped from V and 7 bases from J, the junction kept 9 bases outside the gene matches. The germline gives CDR1 DFQATT, CDR2 SNEGSKA (reference sequence). The CDR3 consists of 13 residues. The CDR3 loop is CSAVDRGLGEAFF. The CDR3, as DNA: TGCAGTGCCGTGGACAGGGGATTAGGTGAAGCTTTCTTT.

This clonotype appeared many times. The chain has TRBV7-8 and TRBJ1-2; D unclear. CDR1 and CDR2 (germline): SGHVS, FQNEAQ. There are 13 residues in the CDR3. The germline V and J ends were trimmed by 1 base and 4 bases, with 7 bases remaining between them. Here the CDR3 reads CASSLDGSYGYTF. The CDR3 nucleotides read TGTGCCAGCAGCTTAGATGGGAGCTATGGCTACACCTTC.

This clonotype was seen only a few times. The chain combines TRBV12-5 with TRBJ2-6; perhaps TRBD2 as D (6 bases). Germline V gene sequence: CDR1 LGHNT, CDR2 FRNRAP. The CDR3 covers 17 residues. Deletions cut 3 bases from V and 3 bases from J, with 15 bases between. This CDR3 is CASGFHSEGGGANVLTF. The CDR3 DNA follows: TGTGCTAGTGGTTTTCACTCGGAGGGTGGTGGGGCCAACGTCCTGACTTTC.

The V call is TRBV28, the J call TRBJ2-6; D possibly corresponds to TRBD1 (5 bases). The germline V gene encodes CDR1 MDHEN and CDR2 SYDVKM. Trimming stripped 3 bases from V and 3 bases from J, with 21 bases between. The CDR3 spans 19 residues. CDR3 sequence (DNA): TGTGCCAGCAGTTTCTGGCCCCTGGGAAGGGGCGGTGGGGCCAACGTCCTGACTTTC. As protein: CASSFWPLGRGGGANVLTF. The full variable domain, in which reference TRBV28 and TRBJ2-6 provide the parts outside the CDR3, is DVKVTQSSRYLVKRTGEKVFLECVQDMDHENMFWYRQDPGLGLRLIYFSYDVKMKEKGDIPEGYSVSREKKERFSLILESASTNQTSMYLCASSFWPLGRGGGANVLTFGAGSRLTVL.

This clonotype has only a few counts. The CDR3 region has the DNA TGTGCCAGCAGTTATAGTGGGGGCACTCAGCCCCAGCATTTT. Protein product: CASSYSGGTQPQHF. The chain has TRBV12-3 or TRBV12-4 and TRBJ1-5, with D possibly being TRBD1 (6 bases). The V and J ends lost 4 bases and 6 bases respectively, with 13 bases between them. The CDR3 spans 14 residues.

This clonotype has a handful of counts. The chain links TRBV28 to TRBJ2-6; D remains unclear. This CDR3 is 15 amino acids long. The ends were cut back, 3 bases at V and 0 bases at J, with 6 bases in the middle. Germline V gene data show CDR1 as MDHEN and CDR2 as SYDVKM. The CDR3 DNA follows: TGTGCCAGCAGTTTGACGGTCTCTGGGGCCAACGTCCTGACTTTC. This encodes CASSLTVSGANVLTF.

The rearrangement uses TRBV27 and TRBJ1-2; D not resolved. Germline values: CDR1 MNHEY, CDR2 SMNVEV (reference sequence). The CDR3 length is 15 residues. Trimming stripped 5 bases from V and 4 bases from J, with 17 bases between. Written as DNA, the CDR3 is TGTGCCAGCAGTGCTCTTACATCCTCAATCTATGGCTACACCTTC. Translating it yields CASSALTSSIYGYTF.